This T cell receptor (beta chain) is from a study of control samples from healthy donors and cancer patients. Germline V gene data show CDR1 as LNHNV and CDR2 as YYDKDF (reference sequence). V was shortened by 0 bases and J by 4 bases, with 10 bases between the two germline ends. The CDR3 contains 15 residues. Turning to this clone: This same CDR3 is encoded by further DNA sequences in the sample.

Generated by immunoSEQ multiplex PCR, the TCRdb table keeps only in-frame clones and is missing some. The sample lists 250,000 to 300,000 clones, roughly 87% occurring once. The rearrangement links TRBV15 to TRBJ2-1, with a tentative D call TRBD2 (7 bases). Sequencing was performed on PBMCs. The clonotype originates from a woman between 55 and 75 years old with lung cancer. CDR3 sequence: CATSRDRGAYNEQFF. In nucleotides, the CDR3 is TGTGCCACCAGCAGAGATCGGGGGGCGTACAATGAGCAGTTCTTC. Complete variable domain (other parts from reference TRBV15 and TRBJ2-1): DAMVIQNPRYQVTQFGKPVTLSCSQTLNHNVMYWYQQKSSQAPKLLFHYYDKDFNNEADTPDNFQSRRPNTSFCFLDIRSPGLGDTAMYLCATSRDRGAYNEQFFGPGTRLTVL.